The 13 T cell receptor beta chains presented below share a single source sample, sequenced in a study of shared clonotypes between healthy human individuals. Using immunoSEQ multiplex PCR, the repertoire was profiled, and TCRdb retains in-frame clones only, with some absent. The data hold approximately 2,300,000 clones, with less than 95% observed a single time. What was sequenced was naive CD4+ T cells from PBMCs. Subset here: CD45RA+ positively selected. These receptors were collected from a man younger than 35 in good health. Some clones in this sample may be carry-over from other donors' samples.

The genes are TRBV21-1 and TRBJ2-7. TRBV21-1 is a recognized pseudogene. This CDR3 has 13 amino acids. In nucleotides, the CDR3 is TGTGCCAGCAGCAAAGGTAAGTCCTACGAGCAGTACTTC. It translates to CASSKGKSYEQYF.

As regards this clone: The sample contains more than one DNA sequence encoding this CDR3. The chain is built from TRBV6-4 and TRBJ2-7; 9 bases match TRBD2. In germline, CDR1 is MRHNA, CDR2 SNTAGT. The CDR3 totals 14 residues. Trimming at V came to 5 bases and at J to 2 bases, leaving 4 bases not matched to a gene. CDR3 nucleotide sequence: TGTGCCAGCAGTCCGACTAGCGGACCCTACGAGCAGTACTTC. Amino acids: CASSPTSGPYEQYF.

The genes are TRBV4-1 and TRBJ2-5, with TRBD2 matching over 7 bases. The germline gives CDR1 MGHRA, CDR2 YSYEKL. V shed 3 bases and J 1 base; nucleotides not matched to a gene: 5. This CDR3 region has 15 residues. The chain's CDR3 is CASSHPSGAQETQYF. In nucleotides, the CDR3 is TGCGCCAGCAGCCACCCTAGCGGAGCCCAAGAGACCCAGTACTTC.

The rearrangement uses TRBV5-4 and TRBJ1-2; D is ambiguous. Looked up from germline, CDR1 is SGHNT and CDR2 is YYREEE (reference sequence). CDR3 length: 13 residues. The V end was cut by 4 bases, the J end by 6 bases, with 13 bases between. CDR3 bases: TGTGCCAGCAGCATAGCGACCTTTCATGGCTACACCTTC. It encodes CASSIATFHGYTF.

The chain employs TRBV5-1 and TRBJ2-7; weak D call: TRBD1 (6 bases). The CDR3 contains 13 residues. V was cut by 5 bases and J by 5 bases, with 14 bases left in between. CDR1 and CDR2 from the germline V gene are SGHRS and YFSETQ. The CDR3 spells CASSDTGRHEQYF. The CDR3 region has the DNA TGCGCCAGCAGTGATACAGGGCGGCACGAGCAGTACTTC.

J is TRBJ2-7 and V is TRBV5-4, with D possibly matching TRBD2 (6 bases). CDR1 is SGHNT, CDR2 YYREEE, per germline (reference sequence). The CDR3 totals 16 residues. V was cut by 0 bases and J by 0 bases, with 13 bases left in between. The CDR3 spells CASSLGGRESSYEQYF. In DNA, the CDR3 is TGTGCCAGCAGCTTGGGGGGACGGGAGAGCTCCTACGAGCAGTACTTC.

The V gene is TRBV7-9, the J gene TRBJ2-6; D gene uncertain. Germline loops: CDR1 SEHNR, CDR2 FQNEAQ (reference sequence). The V gene lost 2 bases and the J gene lost 7 bases, with 15 bases spanning the gap. CDR3 length: 16 residues. The chain's CDR3 is CASSLPGRKVANVLTF. CDR3 nucleotide sequence: TGTGCCAGCAGCTTACCCGGCAGGAAGGTTGCCAACGTCCTGACTTTC.

The chain joins TRBV4-1 to TRBJ2-7; TRBD2 aligns across 9 bases. Germline assignment: CDR1 MGHRA and CDR2 YSYEKL. The CDR3 runs 15 residues. V shed 3 bases, J shed 4 bases, and the junction held 7 bases outside the gene matches. Here the CDR3 DNA reads TGCGCCAGCAGCCACTCACTAGCGGGCCTATACGAGCAGTACTTC. As protein: CASSHSLAGLYEQYF.

V gene TRBV6-5 combines with J gene TRBJ1-5, with D possibly matching TRBD1 (5 bases). The V end was cut by 4 bases, the J end by 4 bases, with 17 bases between. CDR3 length equals 16 residues. CDR1 and CDR2 (germline): MNHEY, SVGAGI. The CDR3 nucleotides are TGTGCCAGCAGTTCTCGGGGGTCTCTCCCAAATCAGCCCCAGCATTTT. Translated, it gives CASSSRGSLPNQPQHF.

J is TRBJ2-1 and V is TRBV7-3; 8 positions agree with TRBD2. CDR1 SGHTA and CDR2 FQGTGA come from the germline V gene. This CDR3 spans 15 amino acids. V lost 5 bases and J lost 4; bases outside the gene matches: 7. The CDR3 sequence is CASSPQAGDYNEQFF. The DNA of the CDR3 is TGTGCCAGCAGCCCCCAAGCGGGAGATTACAATGAGCAGTTCTTC.

This chain uses TRBV11-2 with TRBJ2-2; perhaps TRBD1 as D (5 bases). Germline CDR1 is SGHAT and CDR2 is FQNNGV. The CDR3 is made up of 17 amino acids. The germline V and J ends were trimmed by 1 base and 4 bases, with 16 bases remaining between them. This chain's CDR3 is CASSLVLQAQGTGELFF. CDR3 nucleotides: TGTGCCAGCAGCTTAGTTCTACAGGCCCAGGGCACCGGGGAGCTGTTTTTT.

V and J are TRBV28 and TRBJ2-7; 8 bases are a match to TRBD2. Germline-derived CDR1 and CDR2 are MDHEN and SYDVKM. The CDR3 has 15 residues. With V trimmed by 6 bases and J by 1 base, 8 bases remained unmatched. CDR3 in DNA: TGTGCCAGCAGCAGTAGCGGGAAGCCTTCCTACGAGCAGTACTTC. Translation gives CASSSSGKPSYEQYF. The variable domain in full, completed from reference TRBV28 and TRBJ2-7, reads DVKVTQSSRYLVKRTGEKVFLECVQDMDHENMFWYRQDPGLGLRLIYFSYDVKMKEKGDIPEGYSVSREKKERFSLILESASTNQTSMYLCASSSSGKPSYEQYFGPGTRLTVT.

The CDR3 here is CASSLEASAYNEQFF. DNA of the CDR3: TGCGCCAGCAGCTTGGAGGCTAGTGCCTACAATGAGCAGTTCTTC. The rearrangement uses TRBV5-1 and TRBJ2-1, with D unresolved. Looked up from germline, CDR1 is SGHRS and CDR2 is YFSETQ. V lost 0 bases, J lost 2 bases, and 9 bases lay in between. The CDR3 runs to 15 residues.